The subject of this entry is one T cell receptor beta chain. The target antigen is unknown. The sample originates from a study of beta chain features in type 1 diabetes. This CDR3 is built from 14 residues. V dropped 4 bases and J dropped 2 bases, with 15 bases sitting between them. Germline V gene sequence: CDR1 SQVTM, CDR2 ANQGSEA. Findings of the study overall: Unsettled here was the matter of whether HLA type influences TCRB rearrangement. All four CD4+ subsets of Type 1 diabetes patients contained TCRB CDR3s that were moderately but significantly shorter.

Expressed TCRB transcripts were sequenced because the entire RNA isolate underwent reverse transcription. Samples of naive, central memory and regulatory T cells yielded a mean of about 3.8 million reads. Sequencing was performed with immunoSEQ multiplex PCR; in TCRdb, only in-frame clones are kept and a portion is missing. The sample shows about 160,000 clones, around 10% of them seen only once. This clonotype originated in a man aged 30-40 years with type 1 diabetes. What was sequenced was central memory CD4+ T cells from blood. This sequence joins TRBV29-1 and TRBJ2-7; D gene uncertain. The CDR3 DNA reads as TGCAGCGTTGTGTTTGGTGACATACCCTACGAGCAGTACTTC. Translated, it gives CSVVFGDIPYEQYF.